This T cell receptor (beta chain) was retrieved from a study of cytomegalovirus exposure and HLA in healthy donors. Points from the study as a whole: Immune exposure was documented only through CMV serostatus.

The CDR3 extends over 15 amino acids. V was pared by 8 bases and J by 4 bases, with 12 bases of the junction left unmatched. From germline, CDR1 is SGHRS and CDR2 YFSETQ. Of note for this clone: Its antigen is unknown.

A multiplex PCR was run with 60 Vbeta primers and 13 Jbeta primers. Sequencing used immunoSEQ multiplex PCR; TCRdb keeps in-frame clones, though not all of them. The listing records about 50,000 clones. The source is a young woman in good health and CMV-seronegative. Sequencing was done on a sample of PBMCs. The J gene is TRBJ1-5, the V gene TRBV5-1; TRBD1 matches at 7 bases. The CDR3 DNA is TGCGCCAGGTCCGTGAGCCGGGACAGAAATCAGCCCCAGCATTTT. It codes for CARSVSRDRNQPQHF.